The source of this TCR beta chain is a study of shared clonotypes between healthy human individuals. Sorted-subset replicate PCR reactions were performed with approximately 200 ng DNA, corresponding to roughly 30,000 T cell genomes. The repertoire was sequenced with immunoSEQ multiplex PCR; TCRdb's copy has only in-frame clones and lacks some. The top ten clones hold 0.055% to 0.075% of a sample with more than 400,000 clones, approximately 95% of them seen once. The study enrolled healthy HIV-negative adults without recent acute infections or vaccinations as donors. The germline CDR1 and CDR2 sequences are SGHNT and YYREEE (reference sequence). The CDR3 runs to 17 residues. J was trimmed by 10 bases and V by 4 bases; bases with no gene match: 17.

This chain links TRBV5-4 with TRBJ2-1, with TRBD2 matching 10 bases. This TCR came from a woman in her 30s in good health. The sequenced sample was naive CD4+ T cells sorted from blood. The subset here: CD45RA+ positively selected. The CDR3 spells CASSVFLGLAGVGEQFF. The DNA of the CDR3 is TGTGCCAGCAGCGTCTTCCTAGGTCTAGCGGGAGTAGGCGAGCAGTTCTTC.